Listed here are 29 T cell receptor beta chains from one sample, sequenced in a study of T cell repertoires in cytomegalovirus infection. MiXCR, run by TCRdb on the reads, gives a single entry per CDR3 protein. Among about 83,000 distinct CDR3 sequences listed, 25% to 30% were seen once. Their antigens are not known. This specimen consisted of CD8+ T cells from cultured PBMCs, obtained from culture after CMV antigen stimulation. Receptors originate from a human donor in good health (CMV status not recorded). Some clones in this sample may be carry-over from other donors' samples.

This clonotype was counted a single time. This rearrangement joins TRBV28 to TRBJ1-1; D unresolved. Trimming removed 4 bases at V and 1 base at J, with 16 bases between. CDR3 length equals 16 residues. Germline V gene lookup returns CDR1 MDHEN and CDR2 SYDVKM. The CDR3 loop is CASSWAVVRRNTEAFF. DNA for the CDR3: TGTGCCAGCAGTTGGGCTGTAGTCAGAAGGAACACTGAAGCTTTCTTT.

This sequence joins TRBV19 and TRBJ2-2; 12 bases fit TRBD2. The junction had 5 bases not matched to a gene; V was cut back by 6 bases and J by 3 bases. The CDR3 is 16 amino acids. CDR1 LNHDA and CDR2 SQIVND come from the germline V gene (reference sequence). The DNA of the CDR3 is TGTGCCAGTAGCCGACTAGCGGGGGAGTACACCGGGGAGCTGTTTTTT. Translating it yields CASSRLAGEYTGELFF.

V gene TRBV12-3 or TRBV12-4 combines with J gene TRBJ1-1; no definite D call. This CDR3 is 12 amino acids long. With 3 bases removed from V and 8 bases from J, the gap between germline ends came to 10 bases. As DNA, the CDR3 is TGTGCCAGCAGTTTCACGGGGATCGAAGCTTTCTTT. The encoded protein is CASSFTGIEAFF.

This chain links TRBV6-1 with TRBJ2-3, with 9 bases identical to TRBD2. Unmatched junction bases numbered 8, after V lost 7 bases and J lost 6 bases. This CDR3 has 14 residues. Germline V gene sequence: CDR1 MNHNS, CDR2 SASEGT. The CDR3 is CASTSGTEGDTQYF. CDR3 coding DNA: TGTGCCAGCACTAGCGGGACAGAAGGGGATACGCAGTATTTT.

This clonotype was found a few times. The V and J genes are TRBV6-6 and TRBJ1-5, with D uncertain. This CDR3 region has 15 residues. Between the trimmed V and J ends, which lost 5 bases and 6 bases, there was a span of 17 bases. The V gene's germline CDR1 is MNHNY and CDR2 SVGAGI (reference sequence). CDR3 in amino acids: CASSLYNRFGQPQHF. CDR3 DNA sequence: TGTGCCAGCAGTCTTTACAACCGGTTCGGTCAGCCCCAGCATTTT.

This clonotype occurred a few times. The rearrangement joins TRBV27 to TRBJ1-2; D gene unclear. Germline loops: CDR1 MNHEY, CDR2 SMNVEV (reference sequence). The CDR3 is 12 residues long. V was clipped by 8 bases and J by 4 bases, with 11 bases between them. CDR3 nucleotide sequence: TGTGCCAGCGGAAATCGCGGCTATGGCTACACCTTC. Its protein product is CASGNRGYGYTF.

This clonotype has a count of ten or more. The rearrangement joins TRBV2 to TRBJ2-1; 7 bases agree with TRBD2. Per germline, CDR1 SNHLY and CDR2 FYNNEI. Trimming at V came to 1 base and at J to 3 bases, leaving 3 bases not matched to a gene. CDR3 length: 15 amino acids. The CDR3 DNA reads as TGTGCCAGCAGTGAAGAGGCTAGCGGCTACAATGAGCAGTTCTTC. The encoded protein is CASSEEASGYNEQFF. Full variable domain (remainder filled in from reference TRBV2 and TRBJ2-1): EPEVTQTPSHQVTQMGQEVILRCVPISNHLYFYWYRQILGQKVEFLVSFYNNEISEKSEIFDDQFSVERPDGSNFTLKIRSTKLEDSAMYFCASSEEASGYNEQFFGPGTRLTVL.

J is TRBJ1-6 and V is TRBV6-5; D perhaps matches TRBD1 (5 bases). Germline values: CDR1 MNHEY, CDR2 SVGAGI. This CDR3 contains 16 residues. Trimming shortened V by 2 bases and J by 8 bases, and 16 bases separated the two germline ends. CDR3: CASSYETTVSDSPLHF. The CDR3 coding sequence is TGTGCCAGCAGTTACGAAACGACAGTTTCGGATTCACCCCTCCACTTT.

V gene TRBV7-9 combines with J gene TRBJ2-1, with 12 bases matching TRBD2. V was clipped by 2 bases and J by 8 bases; unmatched bases: 10. CDR3 length: 17 residues. Germline V gene data show CDR1 as SEHNR and CDR2 as FQNEAQ (reference sequence). The CDR3 spells CASSLPPTSGGGDEQFF. CDR3 bases: TGTGCCAGCAGCTTACCCCCGACTAGCGGGGGAGGTGATGAGCAGTTCTTC.

In this sample, this clonotype turned up many times. The genes are TRBV7-9 and TRBJ2-5; D is uncertain. Between the trimmed V and J ends, which lost 2 bases and 5 bases, there was a span of 6 bases. The CDR3 is 12 residues long. The germline V gene has CDR1 SEHNR and CDR2 FQNEAQ (reference sequence). The CDR3 reads CASSLSWETQYF. The CDR3 DNA reads TGTGCCAGCAGCTTATCCTGGGAGACCCAGTACTTC.

Comments on this clonotype: A read error may explain this, as a much larger clone is one base away. V gene TRBV7-2 combines with J gene TRBJ1-1; D remains ambiguous. The germline gives CDR1 SGHTA, CDR2 FQGNSA. The CDR3 extends over 13 amino acids. The CDR3 DNA follows: TGTGCCTCCCTCCGGGCGCCGAACACTGAAGTTTTCTTT. Amino acids: CASLRAPNTEVFF.

This clonotype was picked up a small number of times. The V call is TRBV10-3, the J call TRBJ2-7, with D perhaps matching TRBD2 (5 bases). The CDR3 contains 13 residues. CDR1 and CDR2 from the germline V gene are ENHRY and SYGVKD. Trimming removed 10 bases at V and 2 bases at J, with 15 bases between. The CDR3 nucleotides read TGTGCCACCGGACTGGAAAATACCTACGAGCAGTACTTC. Amino acids: CATGLENTYEQYF.

The chain has TRBV29-1 and TRBJ2-1; TRBD2 agrees at 12 bases. Germline V gene sequence: CDR1 SQVTM, CDR2 ANQGSEA. V lost 1 base, J lost 0 bases, and 10 bases stayed unmatched. The CDR3 extends over 19 amino acids. As DNA, the CDR3 is TGCAGCGTTGAAGGGGGAACTAGCGGGGGGTCTTACTCCTACAATGAGCAGTTCTTC. Protein sequence: CSVEGGTSGGSYSYNEQFF.

There are a few counts of this clonotype. V and J are TRBV6-2 or TRBV6-3 and TRBJ2-1, with D unclear. The CDR3 runs 13 residues. V dropped 0 bases and J dropped 4 bases, with 4 bases sitting between them. Germline V gene sequence: CDR1 MNHEY, CDR2 SVGEGT. In nucleotides, the CDR3 is TGTGCCAGCAGTTACTCGATGTACAATGAGCAGTTCTTC. This encodes CASSYSMYNEQFF.

This clonotype was recorded at least ten times. This chain joins TRBV7-9 and TRBJ1-1; tentative D call: TRBD1 (5 bases). This CDR3 spans 16 amino acids. V was shortened by 5 bases and J by 2 bases, with 18 bases between the two germline ends. Per the germline V gene, CDR1 is SEHNR and CDR2 is FQNEAQ (reference sequence). The CDR3, as DNA: TGTGCCAGCAGCCCCAAATCTTCGGACAAAAACACTGAAGCTTTCTTT. Translation gives CASSPKSSDKNTEAFF.

V and J are TRBV10-3 and TRBJ2-1; 9 positions match TRBD2. V trimming: 5 bases; J trimming: 3 bases; junction bases outside the gene matches: 5. The CDR3 extends over 15 amino acids. The V gene's germline CDR1 is ENHRY and CDR2 SYGVKD. CDR3 loop: CAISLAGEFYNEQFF. In DNA, the CDR3 is TGTGCCATCAGTTTAGCGGGGGAGTTCTACAATGAGCAGTTCTTC.

On this clonotype: The junction and the germline gene differ at one end; a read error may be behind it. The V gene is TRBV28, the J gene TRBJ1-1, with D possibly matching TRBD1 (5 bases). CDR1 is MDHEN, CDR2 SYDVKM, per germline. The CDR3 loop spans 15 amino acids. CDR3 region: CVSTLGVELGTEAFF. The DNA for the CDR3 is TGTGTCAGCACCTTGGGGGTCGAATTGGGCACTGAAGCCTTCTTT.

This clonotype was counted a few times. The chain combines TRBV7-6 with TRBJ2-1; D is uncertain. Per germline, CDR1 SGHVS and CDR2 FNYEAQ. Trimming took 1 base from V and 10 from J, leaving 11 bases between them. CDR3 length: 13 residues. The CDR3 nucleotides are TGTGCCAGCAGCTTAGGTAATTTTTGGGAGCAGTTCTTC. This translates into CASSLGNFWEQFF.

In this sample, this clonotype turned up a few times. The genes are TRBV12-3 or TRBV12-4 and TRBJ1-3, with 7 bases identical to TRBD1. CDR3 size: 14 residues. With V trimmed by 10 bases and J by 1 base, 7 bases remained unmatched. CDR3 in DNA: TGTGCCATCGGGACAGCAGGGTCTGGAAACACCATATATTTT. Its translation: CAIGTAGSGNTIYF.

This rearrangement joins TRBV9 to TRBJ2-1, with a possible D match to TRBD2 (6 bases). Trimming removed 0 bases from V and 0 bases from J, with 7 bases in between. CDR1 and CDR2 (germline): SGDLS, YYNGEE. This CDR3 is 15 amino acids long. CDR3 bases: TGTGCCAGCAGCGTAGAGGAGGGCTCCTACAATGAGCAGTTCTTC. Its translation is CASSVEEGSYNEQFF.

The CDR3 here is CASSDRDRGYNEQFF. CDR3 bases: TGTGCCAGCAGCGACCGGGACAGGGGGTACAATGAGCAGTTCTTC. The J gene is TRBJ2-1, the V gene TRBV5-8; 11 nucleotides match TRBD1. The CDR3 extends over 15 amino acids. Losses at the gene ends were 4 bases for V and 4 bases for J; bases not matched to a gene: 4. Germline V gives CDR1 SGHTS, CDR2 YDEGEE.

This rearrangement joins TRBV27 to TRBJ1-2; 7 positions match TRBD1. The V segment lost 6 bases and the J segment 5 bases; nucleotides outside the gene matches: 18. CDR1 and CDR2 (germline): MNHEY, SMNVEV (reference sequence). The length of the CDR3 is 17 residues. CDR3 region: CASSRGQATAGFYGYTF. In DNA form, the CDR3 reads TGTGCCAGCAGCCGAGGACAGGCCACGGCAGGTTTTTATGGCTACACCTTC.

J is TRBJ2-1 and V is TRBV12-3 or TRBV12-4; 9 bases match TRBD2. V was pared by 0 bases and J by 2 bases, with 2 bases of the junction left unmatched. The CDR3 is 16 residues long. The CDR3: CASSLALAGPYNEQFF. The DNA of the CDR3 is TGTGCCAGCAGTTTAGCCCTAGCGGGACCCTACAATGAGCAGTTCTTC.

This clonotype was found a few times. This chain uses TRBV7-7 with TRBJ2-1, with 10 bases that match TRBD2. This CDR3 contains 17 residues. V lost 1 base to trimming and J lost 6 bases; unmatched junction nucleotides: 9. Germline-derived CDR1 and CDR2 are SSHAT and FNYEAQ (reference sequence). The CDR3 spells CASSLDSGGLGFNEQFF. The CDR3 DNA sequence: TGTGCCAGCAGCTTAGATAGCGGGGGGCTTGGTTTCAATGAGCAGTTCTTC.

This clonotype was detected ten times or more. The genes are TRBV7-8 and TRBJ2-1; 8 positions agree with TRBD1. V shed 5 bases and J 5 bases; nucleotides not matched to a gene: 11. Germline assignment: CDR1 SGHVS and CDR2 FQNEAQ. The CDR3 consists of 16 residues. CDR3 nucleotides: TGTGCCAGCAGCCTGTTGGACAGGGTAGCCCACAATGAGCAGTTCTTC. Amino acids: CASSLLDRVAHNEQFF.

This clonotype appeared many times. The gene calls are TRBV7-2 and TRBJ1-1, with D possibly TRBD1 on 5 matching bases. Germline CDR1 and CDR2: SGHTA and FQGNSA. V was trimmed by 5 bases and J by 3 bases, leaving 13 bases between them. This CDR3 has 14 amino acids. DNA for the CDR3: TGTGCCAGCAGCGACATCAGGGACTACACTGAAGCTTTCTTT. Its protein is CASSDIRDYTEAFF.

The chain links TRBV7-2 to TRBJ2-1, with a possible D match to TRBD2 (7 bases). The V end was cut by 2 bases, the J end by 6 bases, with 17 bases between. The CDR3 is 16 amino acids. The germline V gene has CDR1 SGHTA and CDR2 FQGNSA. CDR3 residues: CASSLFGGGASNEQFF. CDR3 nucleotide sequence: TGTGCCAGCAGCTTATTTGGGGGGGGCGCCTCCAATGAGCAGTTCTTC.

The chain is built from TRBV24-1 and TRBJ2-1; D is undetermined. The V end was cut by 1 base, the J end by 14 bases, with 20 bases between. CDR3 length: 15 residues. From germline, CDR1 is KGHDR and CDR2 SFDVKD. CDR3 region: CATSDFQSGGVVKFF. The CDR3 DNA sequence: TGTGCCACCAGTGATTTCCAGTCAGGTGGGGTGGTAAAGTTCTTC.

As for this clonotype: This may come from a read error, since a much larger clone is one base off. The rearrangement joins TRBV7-8 to TRBJ2-7, with TRBD2 matching over 8 bases. Trimming took 1 base from V and 7 from J; bases not matched to a gene: 15. The length of the CDR3 is 17 residues. Germline V gene data show CDR1 as SGHVS and CDR2 as FQNEAQ. The CDR3 bases are TGTGCCAGCAGCTTAGAACGGGGGGGTGCCAACAAATCGGAGCAGTACTTC. Protein sequence: CASSLERGGANKSEQYF.